The 14 T cell receptor beta chains below all came from one sample that was sequenced in a study of blood T cell dynamics during melanoma immunotherapy. Data came from immunoSEQ multiplex PCR; TCRdb stores just in-frame clones and leaves some out. Of about 13,000 clones in the sample, 92% were seen once. Time point reported: pre-treatment baseline. The source material was effector memory CD8+ T cells from blood, sampled from a patient treated with checkpoint blockade. Source of these receptors: a human donor with melanoma.

The rearrangement uses TRBV19 and TRBJ2-1, with D possibly matching TRBD1 (6 bases). Between the trimmed V and J ends, which lost 3 bases and 4 bases, there was a span of 10 bases. CDR3 length: 14 residues. The germline gives CDR1 LNHDA, CDR2 SQIVND (reference sequence). The CDR3 region is CASSMLQGYNEQFF. CDR3 DNA: TGTGCCAGTAGTATGTTACAGGGATACAATGAGCAGTTCTTC.

The rearrangement uses TRBV4-3 and TRBJ2-7; possibly TRBD1 or TRBD2 for D (5 bases each). V gave up 1 base and J gave up 5 bases, with 12 bases separating them. This CDR3 spans 14 amino acids. Germline loops: CDR1 LGHNA, CDR2 YSLEER. CDR3 DNA: TGCGCCAGCAGCCAAGGGGGGTGGAACGACGAGCAGTACTTC. Translating it yields CASSQGGWNDEQYF.

The V gene is TRBV4-1, the J gene TRBJ2-7, with D hard to call. This CDR3 is 13 amino acids long. V lost 0 bases, J lost 4 bases, and 7 bases lay in between. Germline V CDR1 and CDR2: MGHRA, YSYEKL. CDR3 amino acids: CASSQDDGYEQYF. The DNA of the CDR3 is TGCGCCAGCAGCCAAGATGATGGATACGAGCAGTACTTC.

The chain is built from TRBV18 and TRBJ2-1, with a possible D match to TRBD2 (5 bases). Germline V gene lookup returns CDR1 KGHSH and CDR2 LQKENI. Trimming shortened V by 3 bases and J by 5 bases, and 8 bases separated the two germline ends. The CDR3 runs to 13 residues. CDR3: CASSPMEDNEQFF. The CDR3 coding sequence is TGTGCCAGCTCACCGATGGAGGACAATGAGCAGTTCTTC.

The chain is built from TRBV29-1 and TRBJ2-3, with 8 bases aligning to TRBD1. The J segment lost 2 bases and the V segment lost 2 bases, leaving 12 bases of the junction unmatched. This CDR3 spans 17 amino acids. CDR1 is SQVTM and CDR2 is ANQGSEA in the germline V gene. CDR3 DNA: TGCAGCGTTGAATTATACGGACAGGGTACGATCACAGATACGCAGTATTTT. It is translated as CSVELYGQGTITDTQYF.

The chain employs TRBV6-1 and TRBJ2-1; D is undetermined. Germline assignment: CDR1 MNHNS and CDR2 SASEGT. The CDR3 length is 13 residues. Trimming removed 9 bases at V and 3 bases at J, with 12 bases between. The CDR3 nucleotides read TGTGCCAGTGAACGGATGGACTACAATGAGCAGTTCTTC. The encoded protein is CASERMDYNEQFF.

In this sample, this clone turned up once. The chain is built from TRBV14 and TRBJ1-1; D might be TRBD1 (5 bases). The germline V gene encodes CDR1 SGHDN and CDR2 FVKESK. The CDR3 contains 13 residues. With 0 bases removed from V and 3 bases from J, the gap between germline ends came to 5 bases. The chain's CDR3 is CASSQEGDTEAFF. The CDR3 nucleotides read TGTGCCAGCAGCCAAGAGGGGGACACTGAAGCTTTCTTT.

V gene TRBV5-5 combines with J gene TRBJ2-7; TRBD1 is a possible D gene (5 bases). Trimming pared 3 bases from V and 4 bases from J, leaving 8 bases between. Germline CDR1 reads SGHKS; CDR2 reads YYEKEE (reference sequence). The CDR3 totals 12 residues. The DNA of the CDR3 is TGTGCCAGCAGCTGGCAGGGTTACGAGCAGTACTTC. Amino acid sequence: CASSWQGYEQYF.

The J gene is TRBJ1-5, the V gene TRBV15; maybe TRBD1 (5 bases). The CDR3 totals 17 residues. Germline assignment: CDR1 LNHNV and CDR2 YYDKDF (reference sequence). V gave up 0 bases and J gave up 0 bases, with 12 bases separating them. CDR3 nucleotide sequence: TGTGCCACCAGCAGAGAAGGGGACCTCTATAGCAATCAGCCCCAGCATTTT. Protein sequence: CATSREGDLYSNQPQHF.

The V call is TRBV20-1, the J call TRBJ2-1; no definite D call. V was shortened by 4 bases and J by 4 bases, with 5 bases between the two germline ends. The CDR3 contains 11 residues. Germline CDR1 reads DFQATT; CDR2 reads SNEGSKA (reference sequence). CDR3 nucleotides: TGCAGTGCTACCCAATACAATGAGCAGTTCTTC. Its translation is CSATQYNEQFF.

This chain joins TRBV9 and TRBJ2-1; TRBD2 aligns across 11 bases. CDR3 length: 15 amino acids. The ends lost 5 bases at V and 2 bases at J; junction bases unmatched: 3. Germline CDR1 SGDLS, CDR2 YYNGEE. CDR3 nucleotides: TGTGCCAGCAGTCCGACTAGCGGGGCCTACAATGAGCAGTTCTTC. It specifies CASSPTSGAYNEQFF.

The chain links TRBV27 to TRBJ1-1; D not certain. There are 12 residues in the CDR3. V lost 5 bases and J lost 11, with 15 bases in between. Germline-derived CDR1 and CDR2 are MNHEY and SMNVEV (reference sequence). The CDR3: CASSPPMGAAFF. For the CDR3, the DNA is TGTGCCAGCAGTCCCCCGATGGGAGCGGCTTTCTTT.

V is TRBV5-1 and J is TRBJ2-3; D is undetermined. CDR1 is SGHRS and CDR2 is YFSETQ in the germline V gene. The CDR3 loop spans 16 amino acids. V gave up 3 bases and J gave up 2 bases, with 16 bases separating them. This CDR3 reads CASSSPEHTITDTQYF. The DNA of the CDR3 is TGCGCCAGCAGCTCCCCGGAACACACGATCACAGATACGCAGTATTTT.

This rearrangement joins TRBV5-4 to TRBJ1-2; D perhaps matches TRBD1 (6 bases). V lost 0 bases, J lost 6 bases, and 15 bases lay in between. Germline assignment: CDR1 SGHNT and CDR2 YYREEE (reference sequence). The CDR3 has 15 residues. CDR3 sequence: CASSLGGGLSDGYTF. The CDR3 nucleotides are TGTGCCAGCAGCTTGGGGGGGGGCCTTAGCGATGGCTACACCTTC.